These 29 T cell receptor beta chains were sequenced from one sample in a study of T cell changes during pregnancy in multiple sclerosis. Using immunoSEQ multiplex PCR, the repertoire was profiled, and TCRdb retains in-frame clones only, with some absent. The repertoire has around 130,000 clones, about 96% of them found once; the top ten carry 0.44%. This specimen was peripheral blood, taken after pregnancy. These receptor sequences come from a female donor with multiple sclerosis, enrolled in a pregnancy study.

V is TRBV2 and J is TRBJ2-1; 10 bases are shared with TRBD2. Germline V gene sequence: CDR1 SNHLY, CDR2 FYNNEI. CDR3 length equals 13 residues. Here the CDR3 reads CVTLAGERGEQFF. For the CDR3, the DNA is TGTGTCACCCTAGCGGGAGAAAGGGGTGAGCAGTTCTTC.

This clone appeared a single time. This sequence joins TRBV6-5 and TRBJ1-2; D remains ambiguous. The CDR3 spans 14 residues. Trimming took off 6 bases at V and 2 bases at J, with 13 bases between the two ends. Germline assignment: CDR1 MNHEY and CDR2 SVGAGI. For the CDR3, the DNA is TGTGCCAGCAGCCCCTTCAGGTGGAACTATGGCTACACCTTC. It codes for CASSPFRWNYGYTF.

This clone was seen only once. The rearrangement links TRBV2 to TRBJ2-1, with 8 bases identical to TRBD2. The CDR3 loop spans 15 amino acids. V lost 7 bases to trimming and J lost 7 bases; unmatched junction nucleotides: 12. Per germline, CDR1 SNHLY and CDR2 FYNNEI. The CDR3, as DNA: TGTGCCAGCACCCGAGAGGGTGCTAGCGGGAATGAGCAGTTCTTC. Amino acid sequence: CASTREGASGNEQFF.

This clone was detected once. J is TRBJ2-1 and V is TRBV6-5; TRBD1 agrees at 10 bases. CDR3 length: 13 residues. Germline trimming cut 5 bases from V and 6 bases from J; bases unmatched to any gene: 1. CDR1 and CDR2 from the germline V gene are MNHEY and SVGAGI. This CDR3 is CASSGQGGNEQFF. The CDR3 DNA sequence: TGTGCCAGCAGTGGACAGGGGGGCAATGAGCAGTTCTTC.

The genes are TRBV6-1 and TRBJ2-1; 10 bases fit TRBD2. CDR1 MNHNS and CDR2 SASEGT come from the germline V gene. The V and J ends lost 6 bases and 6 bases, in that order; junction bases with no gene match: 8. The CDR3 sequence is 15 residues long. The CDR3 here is CASSDLAGVVNEQFF. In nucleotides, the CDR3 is TGTGCCAGCAGCGATCTAGCGGGAGTCGTCAATGAGCAGTTCTTC.

CDR3 bases: TGTGCCAGCAACCGGGAGGCGGGAGTTACTCAAGATGAGCAGTTCTTC. Protein product: CASNREAGVTQDEQFF. This chain links TRBV5-4 with TRBJ2-1; the match to TRBD2 covers 7 bases. Germline V gene lookup returns CDR1 SGHNT and CDR2 YYREEE (reference sequence). There are 16 residues in the CDR3. V gave up 6 bases and J gave up 8 bases; unmatched junction bases: 17.

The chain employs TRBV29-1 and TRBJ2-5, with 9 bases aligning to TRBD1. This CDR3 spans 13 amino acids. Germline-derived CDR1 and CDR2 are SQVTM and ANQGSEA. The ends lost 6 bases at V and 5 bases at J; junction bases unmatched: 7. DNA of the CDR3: TGCAGCGTCGACAGGGGGAAGGGGGAGACCCAGTACTTC. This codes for CSVDRGKGETQYF.

In nucleotides, the CDR3 is TGCGCCAGCAGCTCGGCCTTAGCGGGAGTGGGGGAGACCCAGTACTTC. This sequence encodes CASSSALAGVGETQYF. The chain uses TRBV5-1 and TRBJ2-5, with TRBD2 matching over 9 bases. In germline, CDR1 is SGHRS, CDR2 YFSETQ. After removal of 3 bases from V and 5 bases from J, the junction contained 11 bases not matched to a gene. This CDR3 is built from 16 residues.

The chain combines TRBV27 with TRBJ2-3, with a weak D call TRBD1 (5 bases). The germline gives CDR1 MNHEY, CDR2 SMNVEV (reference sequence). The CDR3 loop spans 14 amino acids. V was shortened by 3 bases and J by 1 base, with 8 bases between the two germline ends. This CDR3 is CASSLTAGTDTQYF. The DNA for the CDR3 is TGTGCCAGCAGTTTGACAGCTGGCACAGATACGCAGTATTTT.

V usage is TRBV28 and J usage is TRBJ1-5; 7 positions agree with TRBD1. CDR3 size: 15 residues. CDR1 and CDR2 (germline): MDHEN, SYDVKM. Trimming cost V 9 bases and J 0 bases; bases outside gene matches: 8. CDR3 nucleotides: TGTGCCAGTACTCAACAGGGGCATAGCAATCAGCCCCAGCATTTT. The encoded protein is CASTQQGHSNQPQHF. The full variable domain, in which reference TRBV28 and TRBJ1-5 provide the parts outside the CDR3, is DVKVTQSSRYLVKRTGEKVFLECVQDMDHENMFWYRQDPGLGLRLIYFSYDVKMKEKGDIPEGYSVSREKKERFSLILESASTNQTSMYLCASTQQGHSNQPQHFGDGTRLSIL.

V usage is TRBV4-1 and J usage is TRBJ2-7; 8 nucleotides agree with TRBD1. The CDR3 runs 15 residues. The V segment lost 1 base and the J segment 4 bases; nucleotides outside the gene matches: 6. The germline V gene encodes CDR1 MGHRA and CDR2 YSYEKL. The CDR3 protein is CASSQAGTGQYEQYF. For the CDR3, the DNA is TGCGCCAGCAGCCAAGCCGGGACAGGACAATACGAGCAGTACTTC.

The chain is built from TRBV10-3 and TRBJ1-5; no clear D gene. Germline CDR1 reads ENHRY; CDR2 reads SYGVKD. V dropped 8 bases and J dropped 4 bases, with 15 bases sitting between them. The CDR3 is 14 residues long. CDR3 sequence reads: CAIGDHESNQPQHF. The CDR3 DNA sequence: TGTGCCATCGGAGATCACGAAAGTAATCAGCCCCAGCATTTT.

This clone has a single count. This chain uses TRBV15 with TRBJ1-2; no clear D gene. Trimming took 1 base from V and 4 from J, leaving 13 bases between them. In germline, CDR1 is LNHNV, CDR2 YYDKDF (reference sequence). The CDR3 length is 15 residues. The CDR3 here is CATSRGGFPLYGYTF. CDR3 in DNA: TGTGCCACCAGCAGAGGAGGGTTCCCCCTCTATGGCTACACCTTC.

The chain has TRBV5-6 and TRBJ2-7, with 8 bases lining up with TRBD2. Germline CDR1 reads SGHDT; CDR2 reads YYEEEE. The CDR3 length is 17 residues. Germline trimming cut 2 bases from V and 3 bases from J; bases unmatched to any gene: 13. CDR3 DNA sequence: TGTGCCAGCAGCTTCTCGAGCGGGAGCTACTCCCTCTACGAGCAGTACTTC. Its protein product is CASSFSSGSYSLYEQYF.

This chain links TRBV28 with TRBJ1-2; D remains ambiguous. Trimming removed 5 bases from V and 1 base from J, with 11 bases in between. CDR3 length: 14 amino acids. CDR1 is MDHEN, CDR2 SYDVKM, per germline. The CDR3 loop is CASSRSPVNYGYTF. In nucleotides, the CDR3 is TGTGCCAGCAGTCGGAGTCCGGTTAACTATGGCTACACCTTC.

The CDR3 DNA reads as TGTGCCAGCTGGTCAGGGTCGAGTAGCTACACCTTC. This codes for CASWSGSSSYTF. The chain links TRBV2 to TRBJ1-2, with D tentatively TRBD1 (5 bases). Germline V gene data show CDR1 as SNHLY and CDR2 as FYNNEI. The CDR3 is made up of 12 amino acids. Trimming shortened V by 8 bases and J by 9 bases, and 16 bases separated the two germline ends. Full variable domain (outside the CDR3, taken from reference TRBV2 and TRBJ1-2): EPEVTQTPSHQVTQMGQEVILRCVPISNHLYFYWYRQILGQKVEFLVSFYNNEISEKSEIFDDQFSVERPDGSNFTLKIRSTKLEDSAMYFCASWSGSSSYTFGSGTRLTVV.

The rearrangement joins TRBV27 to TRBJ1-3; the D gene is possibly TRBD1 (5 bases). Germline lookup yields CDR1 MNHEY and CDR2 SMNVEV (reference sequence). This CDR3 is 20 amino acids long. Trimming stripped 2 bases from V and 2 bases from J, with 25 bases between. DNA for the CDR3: TGTGCCAGCAGTTTAGAAGCCGGGCCAGGGAAGGAACTTACTGGAAACACCATATATTTT. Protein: CASSLEAGPGKELTGNTIYF.

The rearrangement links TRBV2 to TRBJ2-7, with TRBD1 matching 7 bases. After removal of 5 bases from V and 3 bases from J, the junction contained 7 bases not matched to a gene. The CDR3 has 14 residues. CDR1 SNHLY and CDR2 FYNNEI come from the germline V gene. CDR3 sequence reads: CASSYDRADYEQYF. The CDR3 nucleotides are TGTGCCAGCAGTTACGACAGGGCGGACTACGAGCAGTACTTC.

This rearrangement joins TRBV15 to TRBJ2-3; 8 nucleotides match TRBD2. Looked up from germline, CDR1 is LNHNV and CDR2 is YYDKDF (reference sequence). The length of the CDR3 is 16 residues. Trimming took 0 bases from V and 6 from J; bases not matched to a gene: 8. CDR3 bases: TGTGCCACCAGCAGAGATCAGGCGGGGGGACTGGATACGCAGTATTTT. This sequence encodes CATSRDQAGGLDTQYF.

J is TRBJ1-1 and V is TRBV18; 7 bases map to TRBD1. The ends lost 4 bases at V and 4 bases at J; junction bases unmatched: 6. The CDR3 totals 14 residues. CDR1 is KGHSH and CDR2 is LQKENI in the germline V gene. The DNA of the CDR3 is TGTGCCAGCTCACTAGAACAGGGGATCACTGAAGCTTTCTTT. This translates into CASSLEQGITEAFF.

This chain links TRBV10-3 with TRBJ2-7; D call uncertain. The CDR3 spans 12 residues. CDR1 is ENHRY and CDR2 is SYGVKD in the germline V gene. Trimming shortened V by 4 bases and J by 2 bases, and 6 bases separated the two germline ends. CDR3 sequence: CAISASAYEQYF. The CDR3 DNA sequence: TGTGCCATCAGTGCTTCGGCCTACGAGCAGTACTTC.

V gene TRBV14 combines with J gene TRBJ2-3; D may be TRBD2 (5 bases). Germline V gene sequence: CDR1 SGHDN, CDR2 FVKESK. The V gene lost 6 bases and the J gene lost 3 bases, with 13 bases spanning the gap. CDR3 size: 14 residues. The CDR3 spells CASRRAQKTDTQYF. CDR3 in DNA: TGTGCCAGCAGGCGGGCCCAGAAGACAGATACGCAGTATTTT.

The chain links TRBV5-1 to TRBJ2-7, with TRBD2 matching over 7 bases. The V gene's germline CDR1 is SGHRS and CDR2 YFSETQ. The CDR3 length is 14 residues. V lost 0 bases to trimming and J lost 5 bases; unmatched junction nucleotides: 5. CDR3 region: CASSLGTSTHEQYF. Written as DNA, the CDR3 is TGCGCCAGCAGCTTGGGGACTAGTACCCACGAGCAGTACTTC.

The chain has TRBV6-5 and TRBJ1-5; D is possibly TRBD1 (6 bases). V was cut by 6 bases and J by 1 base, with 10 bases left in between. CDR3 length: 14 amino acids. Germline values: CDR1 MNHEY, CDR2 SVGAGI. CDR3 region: CASSRGGSNQPQHF. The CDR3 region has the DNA TGTGCCAGCAGCCGAGGGGGAAGCAATCAGCCCCAGCATTTT.

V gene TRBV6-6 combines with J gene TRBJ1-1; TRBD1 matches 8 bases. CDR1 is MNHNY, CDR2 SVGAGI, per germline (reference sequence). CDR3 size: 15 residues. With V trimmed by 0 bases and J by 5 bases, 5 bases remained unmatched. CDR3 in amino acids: CASSYSWDRSTEAFF. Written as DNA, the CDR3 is TGTGCCAGCAGTTACTCGTGGGACAGGTCTACTGAAGCTTTCTTT.

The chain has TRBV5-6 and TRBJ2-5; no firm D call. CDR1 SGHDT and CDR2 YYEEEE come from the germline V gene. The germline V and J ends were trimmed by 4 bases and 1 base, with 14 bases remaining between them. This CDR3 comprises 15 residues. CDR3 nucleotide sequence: TGTGCCAGCAGCCCCAACTCGCTAGGCCAAGAGACCCAGTACTTC. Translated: CASSPNSLGQETQYF.

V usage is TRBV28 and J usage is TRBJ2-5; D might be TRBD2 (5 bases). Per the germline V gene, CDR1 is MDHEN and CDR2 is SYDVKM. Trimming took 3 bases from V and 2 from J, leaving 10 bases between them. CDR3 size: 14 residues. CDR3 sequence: CASSLSLAQETQYF. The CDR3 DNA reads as TGTGCCAGCAGTTTGTCCCTAGCACAAGAGACCCAGTACTTC.

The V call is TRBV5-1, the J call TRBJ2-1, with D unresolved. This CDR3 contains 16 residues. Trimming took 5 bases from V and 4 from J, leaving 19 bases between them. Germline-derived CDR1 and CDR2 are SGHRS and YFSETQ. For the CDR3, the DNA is TGCGCCAGCAGTTCTCCCCAATCTACAGCTTACAATGAGCAGTTCTTC. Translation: CASSSPQSTAYNEQFF.

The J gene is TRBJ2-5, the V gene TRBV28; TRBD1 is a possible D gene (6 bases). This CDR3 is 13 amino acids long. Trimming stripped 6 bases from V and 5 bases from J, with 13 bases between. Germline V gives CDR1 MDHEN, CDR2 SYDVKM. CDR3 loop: CASSPTGRETQYF. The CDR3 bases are TGTGCCAGCAGCCCGACAGGTCGGGAGACCCAGTACTTC.